These 9 T cell receptor beta chains share one sample of origin, sequenced in a study of blood T cells in healthy people across ages. Primed by a sample-barcoded 5' primer and a J-beta primer mix, a second PCR proceeded for about 7 to 11 cycles. TCRdb reprocessed the 5' RACE reads via MiXCR and lists one record per CDR3 protein. The table includes 850,000 or so distinct CDR3 sequences, under 35% detected once. The sequenced material came from blood. The receptors were sampled from a woman older than 75 in good health.

V gene TRBV7-2 combines with J gene TRBJ2-3; TRBD1 or TRBD2 may be the D gene (5 bases each). This CDR3 spans 18 amino acids. Germline lookup yields CDR1 SGHTA and CDR2 FQGNSA. V lost 1 base and J lost 0, with 17 bases in between. CDR3 amino acids: CASSLGFSGQASTDTQYF. The CDR3 nucleotides read TGTGCCAGCAGCTTAGGCTTCTCGGGGCAGGCTAGCACAGATACGCAGTATTTT.

This clonotype has a count of ten or more. V gene TRBV6-2 or TRBV6-3 combines with J gene TRBJ2-4; 8 bases align to TRBD2. The CDR3 contains 15 residues. Looked up from germline, CDR1 is MNHEY and CDR2 is SVGEGT. The J segment lost 9 bases and the V segment lost 0 bases, leaving 7 bases of the junction unmatched. This CDR3 is CASSYSPTSGGIQYF. For the CDR3, the DNA is TGTGCCAGCAGTTACTCGCCTACCAGCGGGGGCATTCAGTACTTC.

A few counts support this clonotype. V gene TRBV10-2 combines with J gene TRBJ1-1; no clear D. V was cut by 4 bases and J by 4 bases, with 4 bases left in between. CDR3 length: 11 residues. CDR1 WSHSY and CDR2 SAAADI come from the germline V gene. Written as DNA, the CDR3 is TGCGCCAGCAGTGGCGCCACTGAAGCTTTCTTT. The encoded protein is CASSGATEAFF.

This clonotype was observed at least ten times. The V gene is TRBV12-3 or TRBV12-4, the J gene TRBJ2-3; TRBD2 might be the D (5 bases). The CDR3 spans 14 residues. Trimming shortened V by 6 bases and J by 3 bases, and 13 bases separated the two germline ends. CDR3 in amino acids: CASSSRVGTDTQYF. CDR3 sequence (DNA): TGTGCCAGCAGCTCGCGGGTGGGAACAGATACGCAGTATTTT.

This clonotype was counted many times. The rearrangement joins TRBV5-6 to TRBJ2-3; no firm D call. The CDR3 loop spans 14 amino acids. Germline loops: CDR1 SGHDT, CDR2 YYEEEE. Trimming removed 4 bases from V and 2 bases from J, with 11 bases in between. Here the CDR3 DNA reads TGTGCCAGCAGCCGCGAAGCCCTCACAGATACGCAGTATTTT. Its translation: CASSREALTDTQYF.

A note on this clonotype: A read error is possible here, since a much larger clone lies one base away. V usage is TRBV7-8 and J usage is TRBJ2-5; no clear D. The CDR3 loop spans 12 amino acids. Germline CDR1 SGHVS, CDR2 FQNEAQ. DNA of the CDR3: TGTGCCAGCAGCTTAAGTCAGCACGAGCAGCACTTC. It translates to CASSLSQHEQHF.

The rearrangement uses TRBV5-1 and TRBJ2-1; D ambiguous. Between the trimmed V and J ends, which lost 1 base and 8 bases, there was a span of 13 bases. This CDR3 is built from 14 residues. Germline CDR1 reads SGHRS; CDR2 reads YFSETQ. The CDR3 sequence is CASSLFPLVDEQFF. The CDR3 DNA is TGCGCCAGCAGCTTGTTTCCGCTAGTCGATGAGCAGTTCTTC.

The table lists this clonotype with a count of one. Possible read error: a much larger clone is one base away. The V gene is TRBV5-1, the J gene TRBJ2-3; D unresolved. There are 15 residues in the CDR3. The germline V gene encodes CDR1 SGHRS and CDR2 YFSETQ. Trimming cost V 7 bases and J 0 bases, with 15 bases left between them. The CDR3 sequence is CASSHFGASTDTQYF. CDR3 DNA: TGCGCCAGCTCCCATTTTGGTGCTAGCACAGATACGCAGTATTTT.

There are many counts of this clonotype. The rearrangement uses TRBV21-1 and TRBJ2-3; TRBD1 is taken as the D call from the table, unchecked against the DNA. TRBV21-1 is listed as a pseudogene. CDR3 length: 17 amino acids. This chain's CDR3 is CASSARAGHIDADTQYF. The CDR3 nucleotides read TGTGCCAGCAGCGCAAGAGCCGGGCATATAGATGCAGATACGCAGTATTTT.